The clone carrying this T cell receptor (beta chain) has only a few counts. Antigen: not known. This specimen belongs to a study of identical twins. Overall study results and limits: Without tracking the same donors, conclusions rested on cross-sectional statistical analysis.

TCRdb analysed the 5' RACE reads with MiXCR anew, one entry per CDR3 protein. This sample yields about 920,000 distinct CDR3 sequences, of which more than 9% are seen a single time; around 1.5% belongs to the top ten. These same records also appear under a second study, on yellow fever vaccine responses in identical twins.

The source material was PBMCs. This sequence was found in a woman aged 18-29 years in good health.

The CDR3 nucleotides are TGTGCCACCAGCAGAGTCCAACTCGCGGCGCAGTATTTT. Encoded protein: CATSRVQLAAQYF. The chain uses TRBV15 and TRBJ2-3; D is undetermined. This CDR3 region has 13 residues. Germline V gene sequence: CDR1 LNHNV, CDR2 YYDKDF (reference sequence). The V and J ends lost 1 base and 10 bases respectively, with 12 bases between them.